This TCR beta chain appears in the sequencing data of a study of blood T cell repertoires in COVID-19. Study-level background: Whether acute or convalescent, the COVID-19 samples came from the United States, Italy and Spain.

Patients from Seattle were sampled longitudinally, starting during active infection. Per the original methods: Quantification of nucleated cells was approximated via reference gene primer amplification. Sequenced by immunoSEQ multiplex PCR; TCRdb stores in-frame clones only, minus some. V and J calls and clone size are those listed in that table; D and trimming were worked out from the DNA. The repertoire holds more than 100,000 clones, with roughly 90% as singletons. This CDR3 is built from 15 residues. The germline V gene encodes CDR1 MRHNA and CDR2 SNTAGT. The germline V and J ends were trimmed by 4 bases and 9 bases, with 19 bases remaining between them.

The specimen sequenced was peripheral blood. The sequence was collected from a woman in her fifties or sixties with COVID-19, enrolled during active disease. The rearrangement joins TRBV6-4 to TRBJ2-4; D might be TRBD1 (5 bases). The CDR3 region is CASSASSQPTGIQYF. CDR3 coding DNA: TGTGCCAGCAGTGCTTCGTCACAACCTACAGGCATTCAGTACTTC.